This TCR beta chain was found in a study of beta chain features in type 1 diabetes. Study-wide results and caveats: Fewer junction insertions and more nucleotide deletions appeared in type 1 diabetes patients. A closer apparent resemblance between naive, central memory and Treg TCRB repertoires was seen in patients than in healthy donors. Shorter TCRB CDR3s, moderately but significantly so, were found in Type 1 diabetes patients in all four CD4+ subsets.

Germline trimming cut 0 bases from V and 9 bases from J; bases unmatched to any gene: 7. Germline V gene sequence: CDR1 LGHNA, CDR2 YNFKEQ. The length of the CDR3 is 16 residues. The study reverse transcribed the entire isolated RNA, so it sequenced expressed TCRB transcripts. About 3.57 million reads, on average, came from each naive, central memory and regulatory T cell sample. The assay was immunoSEQ multiplex PCR, and TCRdb's table has in-frame clones only and misses some. The data show 130,000 or so clones, with 9% seen just once and over 0.6% held by the top ten. Remarks on this clone: The target antigen is unknown.

This clonotype originated in a man between 25 and 39 years old with type 1 diabetes. Sequenced material: central memory CD4+ T cells from blood. The rearrangement uses TRBV4-2 and TRBJ1-6; TRBD1 agrees at 8 bases. The CDR3 nucleotides are TGTGCCAGCAGCCAAGATTTGGAACAGGGGGGTTCACCCCTCCACTTT. This sequence encodes CASSQDLEQGGSPLHF.